Below are 21 T cell receptor beta chains sequenced from a single sample in a study of blood T cell repertoires in COVID-19. Sequenced by immunoSEQ multiplex PCR; TCRdb stores in-frame clones only, minus some. This repertoire shows some 390,000 clones, around 87% found once; its top ten account for 1.1%. Sequencing input: PBMCs or T cells enriched from blood (not recorded which). Receptors originate from a young man who had recovered from COVID-19.

The J gene is TRBJ2-7, the V gene TRBV7-9, with unresolved D. The CDR3 covers 15 residues. The V end was cut by 1 base, the J end by 1 base, with 11 bases between. Germline V lookup: CDR1 SEHNR, CDR2 FQNEAQ (reference sequence). The CDR3 sequence is CASSLEAGDSYEQYF. In nucleotides, the CDR3 is TGTGCCAGCAGCTTAGAGGCAGGTGATTCCTACGAGCAGTACTTC. Full variable domain (rest looked up from reference TRBV7-9 and TRBJ2-7): DTGVSQNPRHKITKRGQNVTFRCDPISEHNRLYWYRQTLGQGPEFLTYFQNEAQLEKSRLLSDRFSAERPKGSFSTLEIQRTEQGDSAMYLCASSLEAGDSYEQYFGPGTRLTVT.

This chain links TRBV19 with TRBJ2-1, with 8 bases that match TRBD2. The V segment lost 9 bases and the J segment 10 bases; nucleotides outside the gene matches: 17. Germline V gene lookup returns CDR1 LNHDA and CDR2 SQIVND (reference sequence). The CDR3 has 15 amino acids. The CDR3 nucleotides are TGTGCCAGCAACCCCGCCGCGGCGGGGGGACGGGAGCAGTTCTTC. Residues: CASNPAAAGGREQFF.

The rearrangement uses TRBV28 and TRBJ1-2; tentatively, D is TRBD1 (5 bases). Germline V gene data show CDR1 as MDHEN and CDR2 as SYDVKM. V lost 10 bases, J lost 8 bases, and 20 bases lay in between. The CDR3 loop spans 13 amino acids. The CDR3 sequence: CATGGLERYGYTF. CDR3 DNA sequence: TGTGCCACCGGGGGACTCGAAAGATACGGCTACACCTTC.

On this clone: The junction departs from germline at one end; a sequencing error may be responsible. The chain is built from TRBV3-1 (or the pseudogene TRBV3-2) and TRBJ2-7, with 11 bases fitting TRBD2. The CDR3 has 16 residues. Germline CDR1 reads LGHDT; CDR2 reads YNNKEL (reference sequence). The CDR3 sequence: CASSQGGLAGSHEQYF. Written as DNA, the CDR3 is TGTGCCAGCAGCCAAGGCGGACTAGCGGGCTCCCACGAGCAGTACTTC.

This sequence joins TRBV24-1 and TRBJ2-7, with D unclear. There are 14 residues in the CDR3. CDR1 KGHDR and CDR2 SFDVKD come from the germline V gene. The ends were cut back, 4 bases at V and 7 bases at J, with 16 bases in the middle. The CDR3 sequence: CATSDRYYNSEQYF. The CDR3 DNA reads TGTGCCACCAGTGACCGATACTATAATTCAGAGCAGTACTTC.

The rearrangement links TRBV7-2 to TRBJ1-6, with 8 bases matching TRBD1. Per the germline V gene, CDR1 is SGHTA and CDR2 is FQGNSA. Germline trimming cut 4 bases from V and 7 bases from J; bases unmatched to any gene: 6. CDR3 length equals 15 residues. CDR3 amino acids: CASSSQGAGNSPLHF. CDR3 in DNA: TGTGCCAGCAGCTCCCAGGGGGCGGGGAATTCACCCCTCCACTTT.

The chain joins TRBV5-4 to TRBJ2-1; 7 nucleotides align to TRBD1. Germline V gives CDR1 SGHNT, CDR2 YYREEE (reference sequence). The ends lost 4 bases at V and 0 bases at J; junction bases unmatched: 4. The length of the CDR3 is 15 residues. CDR3 sequence: CASSTGTDSYNEQFF. The CDR3 bases are TGTGCCAGCAGCACCGGGACAGACTCCTACAATGAGCAGTTCTTC.

V is TRBV29-1 and J is TRBJ1-2; TRBD1 matches 9 bases. CDR1 and CDR2 (germline): SQVTM, ANQGSEA. V was pared by 6 bases and J by 5 bases, with 7 bases of the junction left unmatched. The CDR3 contains 13 residues. CDR3 in amino acids: CSVTGQGLYGYTF. For the CDR3, the DNA is TGCAGCGTCACCGGACAGGGGTTATATGGCTACACCTTC.

The rearrangement uses TRBV30 and TRBJ2-5; 10 bases are a match to TRBD2. CDR1 and CDR2 (germline): GTSNPN, SVGIG (reference sequence). This CDR3 spans 15 amino acids. Trimming at V came to 2 bases and at J to 5 bases, leaving 8 bases not matched to a gene. CDR3 loop: CAWSISSGSAETQYF. The DNA of the CDR3 is TGTGCCTGGAGTATTTCTAGCGGGAGTGCTGAGACCCAGTACTTC.

This chain connects TRBV28 to TRBJ1-1; 7 bases agree with TRBD1. The CDR3 length is 15 residues. Germline V CDR1 and CDR2: MDHEN, SYDVKM. J was trimmed by 5 bases and V by 5 bases; bases with no gene match: 11. The CDR3 here is CASSPRQGLSTEAFF. The CDR3 region has the DNA TGTGCCAGCAGTCCCCGACAGGGTTTGAGTACTGAAGCTTTCTTT.

V gene TRBV18 combines with J gene TRBJ2-1; 12 nucleotides line up with TRBD2. Germline V gene data show CDR1 as KGHSH and CDR2 as LQKENI. This CDR3 has 15 residues. V lost 8 bases to trimming and J lost 9 bases; unmatched junction nucleotides: 11. The CDR3 reads CASPTPSGRAGEQFF. CDR3 coding DNA: TGTGCCAGCCCGACCCCTAGCGGGAGGGCCGGTGAGCAGTTCTTC.

This clone was counted once. This chain links TRBV4-1 with TRBJ2-7; D is unclear. Trimming left V 2 bases short and J 2 bases short, with 10 bases between. The CDR3 has 14 residues. Germline values: CDR1 MGHRA, CDR2 YSYEKL. This chain's CDR3 is CASSQSTEAYEQYF. The DNA of the CDR3 is TGCGCCAGCAGCCAAAGCACAGAAGCCTACGAGCAGTACTTC.

This clone occurred once. As DNA, the CDR3 is TGCGCCAGCAGCTCAGACAGGGGGCAGCCCCAGCATTTT. The encoded protein is CASSSDRGQPQHF. V and J are TRBV5-1 and TRBJ1-5; TRBD1 aligns across 9 bases. Germline V gene data show CDR1 as SGHRS and CDR2 as YFSETQ. Trimming took 3 bases from V and 7 from J; bases not matched to a gene: 2. The CDR3 is 13 amino acids. Drawing the rest from reference TRBV5-1 and TRBJ1-5, the complete variable domain is KAGVTQTPRYLIKTRGQQVTLSCSPISGHRSVSWYQQTPGQGLQFLFEYFSETQRNKGNFPGRFSGRQFSNSRSEMNVSTLELGDSALYLCASSSDRGQPQHFGDGTRLSIL.

This chain links TRBV21-1 with TRBJ1-5; no check of the table's D call, TRBD1, against the DNA was made. TRBV21-1 is marked as a pseudogene. CDR3 length: 12 amino acids. For the CDR3, the DNA is TGTGCCACCCCGGGACAGAATCAGCCCCAGCATTTT. Amino acids: CATPGQNQPQHF.

CDR3 coding DNA: TGTGCCACCAGTAGCCAGGACAGCGCGAACACCGGGGAGCTGTTTTTT. As protein: CATSSQDSANTGELFF. The chain has TRBV24-1 and TRBJ2-2, with D perhaps matching TRBD1 (6 bases). Deletions cut 6 bases from V and 0 bases from J, with 13 bases between. In germline, CDR1 is KGHDR, CDR2 SFDVKD. The CDR3 consists of 16 residues.

The chain links TRBV9 to TRBJ2-2, with D possibly being TRBD1 (5 bases). This CDR3 comprises 13 residues. Germline-derived CDR1 and CDR2 are SGDLS and YYNGEE. Trimming pared 1 base from V and 7 bases from J, leaving 8 bases between. The CDR3 here is CASSVWQGGELFF. The DNA of the CDR3 is TGTGCCAGCAGCGTATGGCAGGGCGGGGAGCTGTTTTTT.

This clone was found once. V gene TRBV7-9 combines with J gene TRBJ1-4; no clear D gene. Germline V gene sequence: CDR1 SEHNR, CDR2 FQNEAQ (reference sequence). The V end was cut by 5 bases, the J end by 3 bases, with 10 bases between. This CDR3 comprises 14 residues. Written as DNA, the CDR3 is TGTGCCAGCAGCCACGGGTCCTCTAATGAAAAACTGTTTTTT. Amino acid sequence: CASSHGSSNEKLFF.

The rearrangement uses TRBV15 and TRBJ2-1; TRBD2 is a possible D gene (5 bases). V lost 0 bases and J 12 bases, leaving 21 bases between the germline ends. The germline gives CDR1 LNHNV, CDR2 YYDKDF (reference sequence). There are 16 residues in the CDR3. The CDR3 DNA reads as TGTGCCACCAGCAGAGATCGCATCGGCGTGGCGGGTGGGCAGTTCTTC. This codes for CATSRDRIGVAGGQFF.

On this clone itself: Other DNA variants within this sample encode the same CDR3. This chain links TRBV20-1 with TRBJ2-7; TRBD2 might be the D (5 bases). Germline V CDR1 and CDR2: DFQATT, SNEGSKA (reference sequence). CDR3 size: 13 residues. Trimming stripped 3 bases from V and 4 bases from J, with 13 bases between. As DNA, the CDR3 is TGCAGTGCTAGTTCCGAGGGTACGTACGAGCAGTACTTC. Protein product: CSASSEGTYEQYF.

The V gene is TRBV28, the J gene TRBJ1-1; the D is unclear. There are 12 residues in the CDR3. The ends were cut back, 3 bases at V and 4 bases at J, with 6 bases in the middle. Per germline, CDR1 MDHEN and CDR2 SYDVKM. CDR3: CASSLRITEAFF. The CDR3 DNA reads TGTGCCAGCAGTTTGCGAATCACTGAAGCTTTCTTT.

This chain links TRBV7-2 with TRBJ2-4; no clear D. V lost 1 base to trimming and J lost 2 bases, with 6 bases between them. Germline V gene data show CDR1 as SGHTA and CDR2 as FQGNSA. The length of the CDR3 is 14 residues. Written as DNA, the CDR3 is TGTGCCAGCAGCTTAGGTCCCTCCAAAAACATTCAGTACTTC. This translates into CASSLGPSKNIQYF.